The 30 T cell receptor beta chains given below trace back to one sample, sequenced in a study of OX40 agonist ivuxolimab in advanced cancers. Profiled with immunoSEQ multiplex PCR; TCRdb holds only in-frame clones, not every one. This sample has some 80,000 clones, with 89% found just once. The specimen was CD4+ or CD8+ T cells sorted from blood, collected in a trial of the OX40 agonist ivuxolimab. These receptors all stem from an adult with an advanced solid tumor such as melanoma, head and neck, liver or kidney cancer.

The chain is built from TRBV5-1 and TRBJ2-1; TRBD2 aligns across 8 bases. CDR1 SGHRS and CDR2 YFSETQ come from the germline V gene. The CDR3 runs 15 residues. V lost 7 bases, J lost 6 bases, and 12 bases stayed unmatched. Written as DNA, the CDR3 is TGCGCCAGCCGGGAGGGGGGACTAGTAGGCAATGAGCAGTTCTTC. It encodes CASREGGLVGNEQFF.

The chain is built from TRBV5-1 and TRBJ1-1; 7 bases match TRBD1. The CDR3 length is 13 residues. J was trimmed by 4 bases and V by 3 bases; bases with no gene match: 3. CDR1 is SGHRS, CDR2 YFSETQ, per germline. In DNA form, the CDR3 reads TGCGCCAGCAGCTATGACAGGGTCACTGAAGCTTTCTTT. Translating gives CASSYDRVTEAFF.

As to this clone: A single base is all that separates this from a far larger clone, so a read error is likely. Additional DNA sequences in this sample encode the identical CDR3. The CDR3, as DNA: TGTGCCAGCAGTGAGGAGGGAATTCAGCCCCAGCATTTT. It encodes CASSEEGIQPQHF. The chain recombines TRBV2 with TRBJ1-5, with D unclear. CDR1 and CDR2 from the germline V gene are SNHLY and FYNNEI. The CDR3 consists of 13 residues. V gave up 3 bases and J gave up 6 bases, with 9 bases separating them.

This rearrangement joins TRBV6-5 to TRBJ2-2; 11 bases agree with TRBD2. The CDR3 extends over 15 amino acids. The V segment lost 9 bases and the J segment 2 bases; nucleotides outside the gene matches: 5. CDR1 is MNHEY, CDR2 SVGAGI, per germline. CDR3 residues: CASRLAGTNTGELFF. The CDR3 nucleotides are TGTGCCAGTCGACTAGCGGGGACCAACACCGGGGAGCTGTTTTTT.

The V and J genes are TRBV29-1 and TRBJ2-2; D possibly corresponds to TRBD1 (5 bases). Germline CDR1 SQVTM, CDR2 ANQGSEA. This CDR3 has 13 residues. Trimming left V 8 bases short and J 7 bases short, with 17 bases between. This CDR3 is CSCRDGHGGELFF. CDR3 bases: TGCAGCTGCAGGGATGGGCATGGCGGGGAGCTGTTTTTT.

The chain couples TRBV5-5 to TRBJ2-1, with TRBD1 matching over 9 bases. The germline V gene encodes CDR1 SGHKS and CDR2 YYEKEE (reference sequence). There are 15 residues in the CDR3. Trimming at V came to 4 bases and at J to 2 bases, leaving 4 bases not matched to a gene. CDR3 nucleotides: TGTGCCAGCAGCGCGACAGGGGGGACCTACAATGAGCAGTTCTTC. The encoded protein is CASSATGGTYNEQFF.

V is TRBV27 and J is TRBJ1-1; D gene unclear. V lost 1 base to trimming and J lost 4 bases, with 7 bases between them. The CDR3 has 13 amino acids. The germline V gene has CDR1 MNHEY and CDR2 SMNVEV (reference sequence). CDR3 protein: CASSLWGPTEAFF. DNA for the CDR3: TGTGCCAGCAGTTTATGGGGTCCCACTGAAGCTTTCTTT.

This sequence joins TRBV18 and TRBJ2-7; TRBD1 matches 10 bases. Trimming at V came to 6 bases and at J to 6 bases, leaving 8 bases not matched to a gene. This CDR3 comprises 14 residues. From germline, CDR1 is KGHSH and CDR2 LQKENI. CDR3 amino acids: CASSTTGGYGEQYF. The CDR3 bases are TGTGCCAGCTCGACGACAGGGGGCTACGGCGAGCAGTACTTC.

V usage is TRBV2 and J usage is TRBJ2-2, with TRBD2 matching over 11 bases. This CDR3 is 15 amino acids long. V gave up 7 bases and J gave up 2 bases; unmatched junction bases: 3. Germline CDR1 reads SNHLY; CDR2 reads FYNNEI. The CDR3 reads CASKTSGTNTGELFF. The CDR3 DNA is TGTGCCAGCAAGACTAGCGGGACTAACACCGGGGAGCTGTTTTTT.

The chain couples TRBV5-1 to TRBJ2-5; 7 bases line up with TRBD2. The tail of the sequence fits TRBJ2-7 better, so the J call may be wrong. Germline assignment: CDR1 SGHRS and CDR2 YFSETQ. The CDR3 covers 17 residues. The CDR3 nucleotides are TGCGCCAGCAGCTTGGCAAGCGGCGGGAGCCTACCCTACGAGCAGTACTTC. It encodes CASSLASGGSLPYEQYF.

This sequence joins TRBV28 and TRBJ1-1; D unclear. Per the germline V gene, CDR1 is MDHEN and CDR2 is SYDVKM. The CDR3 sequence is 12 residues long. V dropped 5 bases and J dropped 4 bases, with 8 bases sitting between them. As DNA, the CDR3 is TGTGCCAGCAGTGGAGTAACCACTGAAGCTTTCTTT. Residues: CASSGVTTEAFF.

J is TRBJ1-1 and V is TRBV10-3, with D maybe TRBD1 (5 bases). The CDR3 length is 14 residues. The V and J ends lost 5 bases and 1 base respectively, with 11 bases between them. From germline, CDR1 is ENHRY and CDR2 SYGVKD. The CDR3 region is CAISPTAQNTEAFF. CDR3 coding DNA: TGTGCCATCAGTCCGACAGCTCAGAACACTGAAGCTTTCTTT.

Concerning this clone itself: A read error may produce the germline difference seen at one junction end. The chain employs TRBV5-4 and TRBJ1-2; D perhaps matches TRBD1 (6 bases). The CDR3 contains 13 residues. CDR1 is SGHNT, CDR2 YYREEE, per germline (reference sequence). CDR3 DNA: TGTGCCAGCACACTATCTCCCCGGGGGCCCCTGTCCTTC. Protein sequence: CASTLSPRGPLSF.

The CDR3 DNA sequence: TGCGCCAGCAGCCCCACCCCGGAAAGGGTCCATGAGCAGTTCTTC. Its translation is CASSPTPERVHEQFF. The J gene is TRBJ2-1, the V gene TRBV5-1, with unresolved D. Looked up from germline, CDR1 is SGHRS and CDR2 is YFSETQ. The germline V and J ends were trimmed by 4 bases and 8 bases, with 19 bases remaining between them. This CDR3 comprises 15 residues.

This chain joins TRBV5-4 and TRBJ2-6; no reliable D call. CDR1 is SGHNT, CDR2 YYREEE, per germline (reference sequence). There are 16 residues in the CDR3. Deletions cut 4 bases from V and 4 bases from J, with 15 bases between. The CDR3, as DNA: TGTGCCAGCAGCCCTGTCTCAGTGTCGGGGGCCAACGTCCTGACTTTC. Translated: CASSPVSVSGANVLTF.

The V call is TRBV19, the J call TRBJ1-1, with D perhaps matching TRBD1 (5 bases). The ends were cut back, 7 bases at V and 4 bases at J, with 13 bases in the middle. CDR3 length: 13 residues. Germline V gene sequence: CDR1 LNHDA, CDR2 SQIVND (reference sequence). In DNA, the CDR3 is TGTGCCAGTACCACCAGGGAGGGCACTGAAGCTTTCTTT. Encoded protein: CASTTREGTEAFF.

The rearrangement uses TRBV5-1 and TRBJ2-3; tentatively, D is TRBD1 or TRBD2 (5 bases each). Trimming took 1 base from V and 2 from J, leaving 14 bases between them. This CDR3 contains 16 residues. In germline, CDR1 is SGHRS, CDR2 YFSETQ. The DNA of the CDR3 is TGCGCCAGCAGCTTGCGATCCCGGGGCACCACAGATACGCAGTATTTT. It encodes CASSLRSRGTTDTQYF.

V usage is TRBV28 and J usage is TRBJ2-7, with TRBD2 matching over 11 bases. The trim removed 2 bases at V and 7 bases at J, leaving 7 bases unmatched. The CDR3 length is 15 residues. CDR1 and CDR2 (germline): MDHEN, SYDVKM. The CDR3 DNA reads as TGTGCCAGCAGTTTAGTGGGACGACTAGCGGGAGAGCAGTACTTC. This gives the protein CASSLVGRLAGEQYF.

This chain connects TRBV6-4 to TRBJ1-3, with unresolved D. The CDR3 totals 15 residues. Germline CDR1 reads MRHNA; CDR2 reads SNTAGT. Deletions cut 7 bases from V and 0 bases from J, with 13 bases between. The CDR3 nucleotides read TGTGCCAGCAAAAATAGGATCGCCTCTGGAAACACCATATATTTT. Translated, it gives CASKNRIASGNTIYF.

The CDR3: CASSLSTAGSGELFF. DNA for the CDR3: TGTGCCAGCAGCTTGTCGACAGCGGGTTCAGGGGAGCTGTTTTTT. The gene calls are TRBV5-4 and TRBJ2-2; weak D call: TRBD2 (6 bases). This CDR3 contains 15 residues. CDR1 and CDR2 (germline): SGHNT, YYREEE (reference sequence). The V gene lost 1 base and the J gene lost 8 bases, with 15 bases spanning the gap.

This chain links TRBV6-1 with TRBJ2-3, with 11 bases lining up with TRBD2. The CDR3 totals 14 residues. The V and J ends lost 7 bases and 3 bases, in that order; junction bases with no gene match: 3. Germline V lookup: CDR1 MNHNS, CDR2 SASEGT. CDR3 sequence (DNA): TGTGCCAGCACTTGGACTAGCGGGACAGATACGCAGTATTTT. It encodes CASTWTSGTDTQYF.

The V and J genes are TRBV5-8 and TRBJ1-4; D gene ambiguous. This CDR3 region has 14 residues. V dropped 0 bases and J dropped 0 bases, with 3 bases sitting between them. Germline V gene lookup returns CDR1 SGHTS and CDR2 YDEGEE. CDR3 protein: CASSLGATNEKLFF. The CDR3 DNA follows: TGTGCCAGCAGCTTGGGGGCAACTAATGAAAAACTGTTTTTT.

The rearrangement joins TRBV19 to TRBJ1-1, with D tentatively TRBD1 (5 bases). V dropped 3 bases and J dropped 6 bases, with 23 bases sitting between them. Germline V gene lookup returns CDR1 LNHDA and CDR2 SQIVND (reference sequence). The CDR3 is 17 amino acids. The CDR3 DNA reads TGTGCCAGTAGTATGGCCCCTCCGGGACCGGCGAGGGCTGAAGCTTTCTTT. This encodes CASSMAPPGPARAEAFF.

The sample holds a few counts of this clone. This chain links TRBV29-1 with TRBJ1-1; tentative D call: TRBD1 (6 bases). The germline CDR1 and CDR2 sequences are SQVTM and ANQGSEA. The CDR3 sequence is 14 residues long. The germline V and J ends were trimmed by 4 bases and 4 bases, with 16 bases remaining between them. CDR3 sequence: CSVVKTGWSTEAFF. DNA of the CDR3: TGCAGCGTTGTAAAAACAGGGTGGAGCACTGAAGCTTTCTTT. Full variable domain (missing parts from reference TRBV29-1 and TRBJ1-1): SAVISQKPSRDICQRGTSLTIQCQVDSQVTMMFWYRQQPGQSLTLIATANQGSEATYESGFVIDKFPISRPNLTFSTLTVSNMSPEDSSIYLCSVVKTGWSTEAFFGQGTRLTVV.

This chain uses TRBV7-9 with TRBJ2-2; tentatively, D is TRBD2 (6 bases). There are 15 residues in the CDR3. Germline V gene sequence: CDR1 SEHNR, CDR2 FQNEAQ (reference sequence). Trimming took 5 bases from V and 6 from J, leaving 16 bases between them. CDR3 nucleotides: TGTGCCAGCAGCCCTCCGCCCGGGAGTTCCGGGGAGCTGTTTTTT. Translation gives CASSPPPGSSGELFF.

This clone was seen once. V gene TRBV7-2 combines with J gene TRBJ2-2; no definite D call. Germline CDR1 SGHTA, CDR2 FQGNSA. Trimming removed 5 bases from V and 6 bases from J, with 4 bases in between. This CDR3 contains 11 residues. As DNA, the CDR3 is TGTGCCAGCAGCCGCCCCGGGGAGCTGTTTTTT. It codes for CASSRPGELFF. Full variable domain (missing parts from reference TRBV7-2 and TRBJ2-2): GAGVSQSPSNKVTEKGKDVELRCDPISGHTALYWYRQSLGQGLEFLIYFQGNSAPDKSGLPSDRFSAERTGGSVSTLTIQRTQQEDSAVYLCASSRPGELFFGEGSRLTVL.

V and J are TRBV5-4 and TRBJ1-1; perhaps TRBD1 as D (6 bases). Trimming removed 3 bases at V and 1 base at J, with 13 bases between. In germline, CDR1 is SGHNT, CDR2 YYREEE (reference sequence). This CDR3 comprises 15 residues. CDR3: CASSSPEGGNTEAFF. As DNA, the CDR3 is TGTGCCAGCAGCTCTCCGGAAGGGGGGAACACTGAAGCTTTCTTT. Supplemented by reference TRBV5-4 and TRBJ1-1, the full variable domain reads ETGVTQSPTHLIKTRGQQVTLRCSSQSGHNTVSWYQQALGQGPQFIFQYYREEENGRGNFPPRFSGLQFPNYSSELNVNALELDDSALYLCASSSPEGGNTEAFFGQGTRLTVV.

The chain links TRBV5-4 to TRBJ1-1; D is ambiguous. This CDR3 spans 15 amino acids. V was pared by 6 bases and J by 2 bases, with 17 bases between. From germline, CDR1 is SGHNT and CDR2 YYREEE (reference sequence). The chain's CDR3 is CASTPDSMGNTEAFF. The CDR3 nucleotides read TGTGCCAGCACCCCGGATTCGATGGGAAACACTGAAGCTTTCTTT.

This clone was counted a single time. The chain recombines TRBV5-8 with TRBJ1-5; 9 bases are a match to TRBD1. Germline CDR1 reads SGHTS; CDR2 reads YDEGEE. V was clipped by 6 bases and J by 14 bases; unmatched bases: 9. CDR3 length equals 12 residues. In nucleotides, the CDR3 is TGTGCCAGCACCTCAATTGGGACAGGGAAGCATTTT. Encoded protein: CASTSIGTGKHF.

This chain connects TRBV2 to TRBJ2-3; no firm D call. The V end lost 3 bases, the J end lost 5 bases, and 6 bases lay between the germline ends. Germline V gene data show CDR1 as SNHLY and CDR2 as FYNNEI. This CDR3 contains 12 residues. As DNA, the CDR3 is TGTGCCAGCAGTGAGTCAGAAGATACGCAGTATTTT. Residues: CASSESEDTQYF.